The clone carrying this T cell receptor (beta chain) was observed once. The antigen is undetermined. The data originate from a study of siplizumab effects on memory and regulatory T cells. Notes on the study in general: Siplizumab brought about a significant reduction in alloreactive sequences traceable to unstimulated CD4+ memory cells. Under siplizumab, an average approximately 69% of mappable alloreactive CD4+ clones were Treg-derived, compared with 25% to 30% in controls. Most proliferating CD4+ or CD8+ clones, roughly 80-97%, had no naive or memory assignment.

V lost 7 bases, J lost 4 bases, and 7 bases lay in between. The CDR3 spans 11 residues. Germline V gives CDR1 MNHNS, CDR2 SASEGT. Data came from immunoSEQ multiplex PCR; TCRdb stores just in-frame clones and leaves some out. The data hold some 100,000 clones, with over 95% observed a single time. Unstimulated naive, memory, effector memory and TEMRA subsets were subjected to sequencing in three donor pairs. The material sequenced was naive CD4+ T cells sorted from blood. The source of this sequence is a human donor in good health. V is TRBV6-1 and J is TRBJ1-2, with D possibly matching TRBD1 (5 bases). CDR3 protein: CASNQGYGYTF. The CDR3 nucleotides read TGTGCCAGCAACCAGGGCTATGGCTACACCTTC.